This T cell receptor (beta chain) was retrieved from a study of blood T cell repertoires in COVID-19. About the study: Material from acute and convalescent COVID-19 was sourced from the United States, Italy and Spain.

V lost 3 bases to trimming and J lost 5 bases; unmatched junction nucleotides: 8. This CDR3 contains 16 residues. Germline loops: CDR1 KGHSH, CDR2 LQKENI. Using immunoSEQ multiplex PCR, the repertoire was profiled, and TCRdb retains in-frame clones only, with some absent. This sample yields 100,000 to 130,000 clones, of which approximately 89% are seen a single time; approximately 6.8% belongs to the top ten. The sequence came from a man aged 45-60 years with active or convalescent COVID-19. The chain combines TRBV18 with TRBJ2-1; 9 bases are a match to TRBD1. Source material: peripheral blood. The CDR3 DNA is TGTGCCAGCTCACCTTCGGGACAGGGCATCAACAATGAGCAGTTCTTC. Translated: CASSPSGQGINNEQFF. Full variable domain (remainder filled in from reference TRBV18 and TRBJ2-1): NAGVMQNPRHLVRRRGQEARLRCSPMKGHSHVYWYRQLPEEGLKFMVYLQKENIIDESGMPKERFSAEFPKEGPSILRIQQVVRGDSAAYFCASSPSGQGINNEQFFGPGTRLTVL.